What follows describes a single T cell receptor (beta chain). V lost 7 bases to trimming and J lost 2 bases, with 14 bases between them. CDR1 and CDR2 (germline): MDHEN, SYDVKM. The length of the CDR3 is 14 residues. Per the authors' pipeline: The authors estimated nucleated cell counts from reference gene primer amplification. The assay was immunoSEQ multiplex PCR, and TCRdb's table has in-frame clones only and misses some. The V and J calls and clone size were taken over from that table, and D and trimming were inferred from the DNA. The table records about 240,000 clones, roughly four fifths of them present only once. This entry belongs to a study of blood T cell repertoires in COVID-19. Across the study: Acute and convalescent COVID-19 samples came from the United States, Italy and Spain.

The chain couples TRBV28 to TRBJ1-2; D unresolved. The sequenced material came from peripheral blood. This TCR was recovered from a woman aged 70-85 years with acute or convalescent COVID-19. The CDR3 DNA reads as TGTGCCAGCACCGAGAGTGCCCTAAACTATGGCTACACCTTC. Its translation is CASTESALNYGYTF.